This entry concerns a single T cell receptor beta chain. The antigen is undetermined. Assay used: immunoSEQ multiplex PCR; TCRdb lists only in-frame clones, some missing. This table has about 140,000 clones, more than 75% appearing once. These data are taken from a study of T cell responses to AZD1222 COVID-19 vaccine. General study points: Among those given AZD1222, only 6 or 7 were seropositive at baseline. There were mostly white British donors and more females than males, and clonal diversity was possibly underestimated. Spike was spanned by vaccine-associated CD4 TCRs, with dominance at 160-218 and 743-854.

The sample consisted of peripheral blood, taken 28 days after the second AZD1222 dose. This TCR was sampled from an adult who received the AZD1222 COVID-19 vaccine.

CDR3 amino acids: CASSIGTGERQPQHF. The CDR3, as DNA: TGTGCCAGTAGTATAGGGACAGGGGAACGCCAGCCCCAGCATTTT. The chain employs TRBV19 and TRBJ1-5; TRBD1 aligns across 9 bases. The V and J ends lost 1 base and 7 bases, in that order; junction bases with no gene match: 5. Germline loops: CDR1 LNHDA, CDR2 SQIVND (reference sequence). This CDR3 region has 15 residues.